Sequencing of this T cell receptor (beta chain) was carried out in a study of cytomegalovirus exposure and HLA in healthy donors. Overall study: The approximately 100 million unique TCR beta sequences, from about 190 million T cells, were found by an earlier analysis. Among the roughly 370 genotyped donors, around 81% were placed in the Caucasian-associated ancestry cluster.

Primers for the PCR totalled 60 Vbeta and 13 Jbeta. Clones were read by immunoSEQ multiplex PCR, and TCRdb kept only the in-frame ones, dropping some. The sample lists nearly 300,000 clones, more than 80% occurring once. CDR3 length: 14 amino acids. Germline V gene sequence: CDR1 LNHDA, CDR2 SQIVND (reference sequence). The V and J ends lost 6 bases and 7 bases respectively, with 16 bases between them. The sample consisted of PBMCs. This clonotype was obtained from a middle-aged man in good health and CMV-seropositive. V gene TRBV19 combines with J gene TRBJ1-5; no clear D. In DNA form, the CDR3 reads TGTGCCAGTAGCTCGTTCATTCAGTTCCAGCCCCAGCATTTT. Protein: CASSSFIQFQPQHF. Based on the CDR3 plus reference TRBV19 and TRBJ1-5, the full variable domain is DGGITQSPKYLFRKEGQNVTLSCEQNLNHDAMYWYRQDPGQGLRLIYYSQIVNDFQKGDIAEGYSVSREKKESFPLTVTSAQKNPTAFYLCASSSFIQFQPQHFGDGTRLSIL.